This T cell receptor (beta chain) was retrieved from a study of post-analysis software for immune sequencing data. Across the whole study: Patients with relapsing-remitting, secondary progressive and progressive-relapsing multiple sclerosis courses were all represented.

As regards this clonotype: Its antigen is still unknown.

Included in the TCR beta cDNA libraries were unique molecular identifiers. From around 0.96 to 9.9 million T cells, roughly 530,000 cDNA molecules were obtained. One entry per CDR3 protein results from TCRdb running MiXCR on the PCR reads. The table lists approximately 660,000 distinct CDR3 sequences, approximately 59% of them singletons. Study-level findings and limits: Controls had lower frequencies than patients of five TRBV segments, which included TRBV5-6, TRBV5-1 and TRBV20-1. People with multiple sclerosis had a significantly lower normalized Chao1 diversity than controls did. Pronounced co-clustering by F measure was evident among identically batched samples.

The CDR3 contains 14 residues. Germline CDR1 reads ENHRY; CDR2 reads SYGVKD. With 10 bases clipped from V and 5 bases from J, the junction kept 7 bases outside the gene matches. This TCR derives from a girl aged 2-10 years with multiple sclerosis. The V and J genes are TRBV10-3 and TRBJ2-1; 11 bases are a match to TRBD2. Specimen: blood. The CDR3 DNA reads TGTGCCACCGTTAGCGGGGGGGCCAACAATGAGCAGTTCTTC. Its protein product is CATVSGGANNEQFF.